The clone carrying this T cell receptor beta chain occurred many times. This sample is part of a study of T-cell reconstitution after alpha-beta-depleted transplantation in children. Preparation of the TCRbeta library used unique molecular identifiers. MiXCR, applied by TCRdb to the PCR reads, yields one record per CDR3 protein. Seen here are approximately 300,000 distinct CDR3 sequences, 10% observed once, and the top ten hold 7.5%. This clonotype originated in a boy less than two years old with acute myeloid leukemia, due to receive a stem cell transplant. The sample was PBMCs, taken before TCRalphabeta/CD19-depleted stem cell transplant.

CDR3 DNA: TGTGCCAGCAGCCTCCGGGGTCCAGATACGCAGTATTTT. Translation: CASSLRGPDTQYF. V is TRBV5-6 and J is TRBJ2-3, with a tentative D call TRBD2 (5 bases). V lost 4 bases and J 4 bases, leaving 10 bases between the germline ends. CDR1 is SGHDT, CDR2 YYEEEE, per germline. The length of the CDR3 is 13 residues. Looking up the rest from reference TRBV5-6 and TRBJ2-3 gives the full variable domain: DAGVTQSPTHLIKTRGQQVTLRCSPKSGHDTVSWYQQALGQGPQFIFQYYEEEERQRGNFPDRFSGHQFPNYSSELNVNALLLGDSALYLCASSLRGPDTQYFGPGTRLTVL.